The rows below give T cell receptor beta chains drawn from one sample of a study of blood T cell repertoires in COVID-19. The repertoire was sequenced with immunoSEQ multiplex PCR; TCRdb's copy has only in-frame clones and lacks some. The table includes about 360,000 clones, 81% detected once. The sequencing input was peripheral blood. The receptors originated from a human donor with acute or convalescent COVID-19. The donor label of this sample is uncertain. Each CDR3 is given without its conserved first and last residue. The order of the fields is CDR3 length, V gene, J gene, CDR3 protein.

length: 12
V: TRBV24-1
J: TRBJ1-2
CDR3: ATSDSGRVYGYT

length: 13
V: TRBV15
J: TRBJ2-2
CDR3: ATSKSGAMTGELF

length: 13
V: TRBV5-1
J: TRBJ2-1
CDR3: ASSLEAGHGNEQF

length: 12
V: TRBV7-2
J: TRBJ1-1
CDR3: ASRNRGMNTEAF

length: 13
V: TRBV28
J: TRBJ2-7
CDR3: ASSLWDRGSYEQY

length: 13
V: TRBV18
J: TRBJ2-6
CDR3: ASSLTASGANVLT

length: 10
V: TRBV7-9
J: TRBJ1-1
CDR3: ASSLALTEAF

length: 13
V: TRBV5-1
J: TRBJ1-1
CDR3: ASSLVGRAVTEAF

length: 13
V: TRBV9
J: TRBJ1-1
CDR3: ASSNPDRGMTEAF

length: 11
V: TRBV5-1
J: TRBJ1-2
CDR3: ASSFKQGYGYT

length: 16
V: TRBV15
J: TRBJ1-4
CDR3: ATSRAPIMTGPNEKLF

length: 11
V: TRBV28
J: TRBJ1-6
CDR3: ASSPDRAPPLH

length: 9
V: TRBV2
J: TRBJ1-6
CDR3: ASGQGSPLH

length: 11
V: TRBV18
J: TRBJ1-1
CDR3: ASSPTSYTEAF

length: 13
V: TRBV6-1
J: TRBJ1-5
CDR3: ASSDSGQGVRPQH

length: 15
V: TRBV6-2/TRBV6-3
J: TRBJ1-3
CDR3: ASSTQSPEVTGNTIY

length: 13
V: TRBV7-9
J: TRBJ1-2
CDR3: ASSQGQGRYYGYT

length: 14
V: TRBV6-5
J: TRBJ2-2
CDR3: ASSYTRRTGTGELF

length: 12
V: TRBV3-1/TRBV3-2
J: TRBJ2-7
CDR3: ASSPASGGYEQY

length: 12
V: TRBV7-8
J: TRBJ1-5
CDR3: ASSLVRGNQPQH

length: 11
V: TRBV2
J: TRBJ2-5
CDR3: ASSRDSQETQY

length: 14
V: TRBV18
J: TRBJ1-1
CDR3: ASSPLVGAANTEAF

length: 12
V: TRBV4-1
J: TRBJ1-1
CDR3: ASSQDWDRDEAF

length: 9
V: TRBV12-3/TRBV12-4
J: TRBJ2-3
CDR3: ASSQADTQY

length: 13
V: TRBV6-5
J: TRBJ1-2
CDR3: ASIGGHLTNYGYT

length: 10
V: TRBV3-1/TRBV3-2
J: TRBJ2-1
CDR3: ASSHTGVEQF

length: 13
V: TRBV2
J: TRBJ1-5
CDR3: ASSSTGTLNQPQH

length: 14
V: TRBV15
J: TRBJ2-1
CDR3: ATSRGGGVPYNEQF

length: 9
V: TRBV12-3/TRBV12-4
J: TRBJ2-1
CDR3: ASTPRDEQF

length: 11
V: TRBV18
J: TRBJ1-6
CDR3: ASSASQGSPLH

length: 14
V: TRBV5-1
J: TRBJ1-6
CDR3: ASSIPTGTGNSPLH

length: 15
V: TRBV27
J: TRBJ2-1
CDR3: ASSLWGLAGGPREQF

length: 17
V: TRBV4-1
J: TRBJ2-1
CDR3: ASSQDPYYRPKGLNEQF

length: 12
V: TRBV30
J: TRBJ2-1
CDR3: ARGTSGRFSEQF

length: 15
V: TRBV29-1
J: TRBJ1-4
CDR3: SVELLGAGATNEKLF

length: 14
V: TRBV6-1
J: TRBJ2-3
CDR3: ASSESRTFITDTQY

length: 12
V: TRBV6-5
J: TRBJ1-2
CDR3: ASTWGQGAHGYT